This T cell receptor (beta chain) stems from a study of T cell repertoires in cytomegalovirus infection. As for the study in general: Public TCR beta signatures were indicative of both CMV infection and a matching HLA type.

This CDR3 comprises 13 residues. Trimming took off 2 bases at V and 0 bases at J, with 4 bases between the two ends. Germline values: CDR1 SEHNR, CDR2 FQNEAQ (reference sequence). In the case of this clonotype: The antigen is unknown.

Each CDR3 protein is one row after TCRdb ran MiXCR on the reads. The data show some 600,000 distinct CDR3 sequences, roughly 24% seen once. The study's findings and limits: The ex vivo response was dominated by HLA-C-restricted CMV-specific TCR beta clonotypes.

The clonotype comes from a human donor in good health (CMV status not recorded). Some clones in this sample may be carry-over from other donors' samples. The V and J genes are TRBV7-9 and TRBJ1-2; no firm D call. Input material: CD8+ T cells from PBMCs. The CDR3 bases are TGTGCCAGCAGCTTACAGCCTAACTATGGCTACACCTTC. Its translation: CASSLQPNYGYTF.